Listed here are 16 T cell receptor beta chains from one sample, sequenced in a study of T cell responses to AZD1222 COVID-19 vaccine (dated by TCRdb to about 2021). Preparation of the library involved the immunoSEQ multiplex PCR assay. This immuneACCESS table, as held by TCRdb, lists in-frame sequences with V and J called but not all clones. Of the missing ones, under half trace to an unresolved V gene in checked studies; the others have no known cause. Here the sample has 95,000 to 150,000 clones; about 85% occur a single time. The ten largest clones capture around 4.4% of the sample. This sample's time point label indicates: about 28 days (+/-7) after the second vaccine dose. The sequenced sample was peripheral blood, obtained 28 days after the second AZD1222 dose. These receptors were obtained from an adult who received the AZD1222 COVID-19 vaccine.

The V gene is TRBV6-1, the J gene TRBJ2-3, with D possibly TRBD1 on 5 matching bases. The CDR3 consists of 13 residues. Germline V lookup: CDR1 MNHNS, CDR2 SASEGT. Trimming left V 5 bases short and J 6 bases short, with 12 bases between. The DNA for the CDR3 is TGTGCCAGCAGTTCCAGGGATAGGGATACGCAGTATTTT. This gives the protein CASSSRDRDTQYF.

The V and J genes are TRBV5-4 and TRBJ2-5, with TRBD1 matching 8 bases. The germline CDR1 and CDR2 sequences are SGHNT and YYREEE (reference sequence). The CDR3 covers 14 residues. J gave up 5 bases and V 5 bases, and 8 bases lay outside the gene matches. The CDR3 sequence: CASRPQGALETQYF. The CDR3 bases are TGTGCCAGCAGACCCCAGGGGGCGTTGGAGACCCAGTACTTC.

The V and J genes are TRBV27 and TRBJ2-7; possibly TRBD2 for D (5 bases). The CDR3 is 11 amino acids. Looked up from germline, CDR1 is MNHEY and CDR2 is SMNVEV (reference sequence). Trimming removed 8 bases at V and 3 bases at J, with 8 bases between. This CDR3 is CASGGNYEQYF. The CDR3 DNA sequence: TGTGCCAGCGGAGGAAACTACGAGCAGTACTTC.

This chain joins TRBV6-5 and TRBJ1-2; 7 bases map to TRBD1. The CDR3 totals 13 residues. V lost 6 bases and J lost 8; bases outside the gene matches: 9. The germline V gene has CDR1 MNHEY and CDR2 SVGAGI. CDR3 nucleotides: TGTGCCAGCAGAACAGGGGAGGTTTGGGGCTACACCTTC. It codes for CASRTGEVWGYTF.

CDR3 protein: CASSQDAGTGYEQYF. CDR3 nucleotide sequence: TGTGCCAGCAGCCAAGACGCGGGGACTGGCTACGAGCAGTACTTC. This sequence joins TRBV3-1 (or the pseudogene TRBV3-2) and TRBJ2-7, with a weak D call TRBD2 (6 bases). V was clipped by 0 bases and J by 3 bases, with 12 bases between them. The length of the CDR3 is 15 residues. Germline V CDR1 and CDR2: LGHDT, YNNKEL (reference sequence).

J is TRBJ1-1 and V is TRBV28, with D possibly TRBD1 on 5 matching bases. Germline values: CDR1 MDHEN, CDR2 SYDVKM. The CDR3 consists of 15 residues. V lost 4 bases, J lost 4 bases, and 16 bases lay in between. CDR3 region: CASSSSTGPVTEAFF. CDR3 nucleotide sequence: TGTGCCAGCAGTTCTTCTACGGGACCGGTCACTGAAGCTTTCTTT.

The chain combines TRBV7-3 with TRBJ1-1; 8 nucleotides match TRBD1. With V trimmed by 5 bases and J by 0 bases, 11 bases remained unmatched. There are 17 residues in the CDR3. The germline V gene has CDR1 SGHTA and CDR2 FQGTGA. CDR3: CASSPMGTGPMNTEAFF. The DNA of the CDR3 is TGTGCCAGCAGCCCCATGGGGACAGGACCGATGAACACTGAAGCTTTCTTT.

This chain uses TRBV9 with TRBJ2-7; possibly TRBD1 for D (6 bases). The germline V gene has CDR1 SGDLS and CDR2 YYNGEE. The CDR3 loop spans 13 amino acids. V was shortened by 4 bases and J by 7 bases, with 15 bases between the two germline ends. CDR3 nucleotides: TGTGCCAGCAGCCCCCTGGGCAGGGGTGAGCAGTACTTC. Encoded protein: CASSPLGRGEQYF.

V and J are TRBV3-1 (or the pseudogene TRBV3-2) and TRBJ1-2; 7 bases line up with TRBD1. This CDR3 is 14 amino acids long. V was clipped by 2 bases and J by 8 bases; unmatched bases: 8. In germline, CDR1 is LGHDT, CDR2 YNNKEL (reference sequence). Here the CDR3 DNA reads TGTGCCAGCAGCCAAATCGGAGGGGGCGCCGGCTACACCTTC. Translation: CASSQIGGGAGYTF.

This chain connects TRBV6-6 to TRBJ1-4; D is possibly TRBD1 (6 bases). V was trimmed by 5 bases and J by 2 bases, leaving 12 bases between them. The CDR3 sequence is 15 residues long. Germline CDR1 is MNHNY and CDR2 is SVGAGI (reference sequence). The CDR3 sequence is CASSPRGATNEKLFF. CDR3 sequence (DNA): TGTGCCAGCAGTCCACGGGGGGCGACTAATGAAAAACTGTTTTTT.

The V gene is TRBV10-3, the J gene TRBJ2-2; the D gene is possibly TRBD1 (5 bases). Deletions cut 5 bases from V and 0 bases from J, with 16 bases between. The CDR3 contains 17 residues. CDR1 is ENHRY, CDR2 SYGVKD, per germline. CDR3: CAISSDSFGSNTGELFF. The CDR3, as DNA: TGTGCCATCAGTTCCGACAGCTTTGGGTCGAACACCGGGGAGCTGTTTTTT.

Details on this clone: Other nucleotide sequences from this sample produce the same CDR3. The CDR3 spells CASSSQGANTEAFF. CDR3 coding DNA: TGCGCCAGCAGCTCACAGGGGGCGAACACTGAAGCTTTCTTT. The V gene is TRBV5-1, the J gene TRBJ1-1; 9 nucleotides align to TRBD1. Germline CDR1 is SGHRS and CDR2 is YFSETQ. CDR3 length: 14 amino acids. Trimming removed 3 bases from V and 1 base from J; junction bases left unmatched: 1.

This chain connects TRBV9 to TRBJ2-5, with 7 bases matching TRBD1. Trimming removed 4 bases from V and 5 bases from J; junction bases left unmatched: 5. The CDR3 consists of 13 residues. The germline V gene has CDR1 SGDLS and CDR2 YYNGEE. Here the CDR3 reads CASSRGRRETQYF. The CDR3 region has the DNA TGTGCCAGCAGCAGGGGGCGTCGGGAGACCCAGTACTTC.

The chain is built from TRBV18 and TRBJ1-1; TRBD1 might be the D (6 bases). V lost 3 bases and J 0 bases, leaving 11 bases between the germline ends. Germline CDR1 and CDR2: KGHSH and LQKENI. The CDR3 is 15 amino acids. In nucleotides, the CDR3 is TGTGCCAGCTCACCTGCGAGGGGGGTGAACACTGAAGCTTTCTTT. Translation: CASSPARGVNTEAFF.

The chain links TRBV9 to TRBJ2-1, with 9 bases that match TRBD2. Germline CDR1 and CDR2: SGDLS and YYNGEE. V lost 0 bases and J lost 8; bases outside the gene matches: 6. The CDR3 is 15 residues long. The CDR3 loop reads CASSVAGTSIDEQFF. The CDR3 DNA follows: TGTGCCAGCAGCGTAGCCGGGACTAGCATCGATGAGCAGTTCTTC.

V usage is TRBV2 and J usage is TRBJ2-7, with 8 bases identical to TRBD2. This CDR3 has 15 amino acids. V shed 7 bases and J 5 bases; nucleotides not matched to a gene: 13. Germline V CDR1 and CDR2: SNHLY, FYNNEI. The CDR3 here is CASTLQGLENHEQYF. CDR3 sequence (DNA): TGTGCCAGCACCCTCCAGGGACTAGAGAACCACGAGCAGTACTTC.